Presented here are 31 T cell receptor beta chains from one specimen sequenced in a study of blood T cells in healthy people across ages. Alongside a J-beta primer mix, a sample-barcoded 5' primer served in a second PCR lasting 7 to 11 cycles. A single record per CDR3 protein comes from TCRdb applying MiXCR to the 5' RACE reads. The sample has roughly 1,500,000 distinct CDR3 sequences, about 31% seen once. The sample was blood. All receptors come from a woman in her twenties or thirties in good health.

The genes are TRBV10-3 and TRBJ2-7; 12 nucleotides match TRBD2. This CDR3 spans 16 amino acids. The V and J ends lost 4 bases and 0 bases, in that order; junction bases with no gene match: 4. CDR1 and CDR2 (germline): ENHRY, SYGVKD. For the CDR3, the DNA is TGTGCCATCAGTGGAGGGACTAGCGGGTACTCCTACGAGCAGTACTTC. This codes for CAISGGTSGYSYEQYF.

In this sample, this clonotype turned up a few times. The V and J genes are TRBV6-1 and TRBJ1-2; D remains ambiguous. Per germline, CDR1 MNHNS and CDR2 SASEGT. V shed 4 bases and J shed 2 bases, with 8 bases lying between them. This CDR3 comprises 13 residues. The CDR3 loop reads CASSVAENYGYTF. The DNA for the CDR3 is TGTGCCAGCAGTGTTGCAGAGAACTATGGCTACACCTTC.

The chain couples TRBV20-1 to TRBJ2-7, with TRBD2 as a possible D gene (6 bases). Germline values: CDR1 DFQATT, CDR2 SNEGSKA (reference sequence). Trimming took off 3 bases at V and 0 bases at J, with 9 bases between the two ends. The CDR3 has 13 amino acids. CDR3 residues: CSASGSISYEQYF. The CDR3 nucleotides read TGCAGTGCTAGCGGGAGTATCTCCTACGAGCAGTACTTC.

The chain's CDR3 is CASSQGPYEKLFF. The CDR3 DNA follows: TGTGCCAGCAGCCAGGGCCCCTATGAAAAACTGTTTTTT. The chain couples TRBV11-2 to TRBJ1-4; D possibly corresponds to TRBD1 (5 bases). Per the germline V gene, CDR1 is SGHAT and CDR2 is FQNNGV. The CDR3 runs to 13 residues. Trimming shortened V by 5 bases and J by 6 bases, and 10 bases separated the two germline ends.

This clonotype showed up just a few times. The rearrangement uses TRBV11-2 and TRBJ2-1; D remains unclear. Germline CDR1 reads SGHAT; CDR2 reads FQNNGV. The CDR3 is 15 amino acids. The germline V and J ends were trimmed by 3 bases and 5 bases, with 14 bases remaining between them. CDR3 sequence reads: CASSFIRVGNNEQFF. CDR3 bases: TGTGCCAGCAGCTTTATTCGGGTAGGGAACAATGAGCAGTTCTTC.

The chain couples TRBV7-9 to TRBJ1-2, with 8 bases aligning to TRBD1. CDR1 SEHNR and CDR2 FQNEAQ come from the germline V gene (reference sequence). The J segment lost 4 bases and the V segment lost 5 bases, leaving 9 bases of the junction unmatched. This CDR3 contains 15 residues. CDR3: CASSTYRGGGYGYTF. CDR3 nucleotides: TGTGCCAGCAGCACCTACAGGGGGGGAGGCTATGGCTACACCTTC.

This clonotype was recorded a few times. V gene TRBV7-8 combines with J gene TRBJ1-4; 8 positions agree with TRBD1. Germline lookup yields CDR1 SGHVS and CDR2 FQNEAQ. Trimming removed 2 bases from V and 2 bases from J; junction bases left unmatched: 13. This CDR3 is 19 amino acids long. The CDR3 DNA is TGTGCCAGCAGCTTAATGGCATGGCAGGGGGCGGGCACTAATGAAAAACTGTTTTTT. This codes for CASSLMAWQGAGTNEKLFF.

This clonotype came up a few times. The CDR3 nucleotides are TGTGCCAGCAGCCATTTGGGACTAGACAATGAGCAGTTCTTC. Translating it yields CASSHLGLDNEQFF. This chain joins TRBV3-1 and TRBJ2-1, with 8 bases fitting TRBD2. This CDR3 contains 14 residues. The germline gives CDR1 LGHDT, CDR2 YNNKEL (reference sequence). The junction had 3 bases not matched to a gene; V was cut back by 3 bases and J by 5 bases.

This clonotype was seen a handful of times. The chain uses TRBV5-1 and TRBJ2-3; D ambiguous. V shed 0 bases and J shed 3 bases, with 14 bases lying between them. The CDR3 has 16 residues. The germline V gene has CDR1 SGHRS and CDR2 YFSETQ. The CDR3 DNA sequence: TGCGCCAGCAGCTTGGAGGGAAGTTATGGGACAGATACGCAGTATTTT. It encodes CASSLEGSYGTDTQYF.

In its sample, this clonotype was seen a few times. The chain links TRBV7-3 to TRBJ2-5; weak D call: TRBD2 (5 bases). CDR3 length: 16 residues. Germline CDR1 SGHTA, CDR2 FQGTGA. V lost 1 base and J 2 bases, leaving 14 bases between the germline ends. The CDR3 reads CASSLIPGSPQETQYF. CDR3 in DNA: TGTGCCAGCAGCTTAATACCGGGGAGCCCTCAAGAGACCCAGTACTTC. Full variable domain (outside the CDR3, taken from reference TRBV7-3 and TRBJ2-5): GAGVSQTPSNKVTEKGKYVELRCDPISGHTALYWYRQSLGQGPEFLIYFQGTGAADDSGLPNDRFFAVRPEGSVSTLKIQRTERGDSAVYLCASSLIPGSPQETQYFGPGTRLLVL.

V and J are TRBV4-1 and TRBJ2-3; 9 bases are a match to TRBD1. This CDR3 has 15 amino acids. J gave up 2 bases and V 2 bases, and 2 bases lay outside the gene matches. Germline CDR1 MGHRA, CDR2 YSYEKL. For the CDR3, the DNA is TGCGCCAGCAGCCAACGGACAGGGGACACAGATACGCAGTATTTT. This sequence encodes CASSQRTGDTDTQYF.

The chain uses TRBV28 and TRBJ2-4; 9 nucleotides agree with TRBD1. The V gene's germline CDR1 is MDHEN and CDR2 SYDVKM. The CDR3 has 16 residues. After removal of 6 bases from V and 0 bases from J, the junction contained 6 bases not matched to a gene. The CDR3 DNA sequence: TGTGCCAGCAGCCCGGGACAGGGAAGAGCCAAAAACATTCAGTACTTC. Encoded protein: CASSPGQGRAKNIQYF.

The chain combines TRBV5-6 with TRBJ1-6; D might be TRBD1 (5 bases). V lost 4 bases, J lost 6 bases, and 14 bases lay in between. Germline V gene lookup returns CDR1 SGHDT and CDR2 YYEEEE. The CDR3 is made up of 15 amino acids. CDR3 sequence: CASSRRQRTNSPLHF. In DNA form, the CDR3 reads TGTGCCAGCAGCCGACGACAGCGCACTAATTCACCCCTCCACTTT.

The genes are TRBV12-3 or TRBV12-4 and TRBJ1-1; TRBD1 matches at 9 bases. The CDR3 covers 14 residues. Trimming removed 7 bases from V and 2 bases from J; junction bases left unmatched: 5. The CDR3 bases are TGTGCCAGCACCTGGGACAGGGATAACACTGAAGCTTTCTTT. Its translation: CASTWDRDNTEAFF.

The genes are TRBV5-6 and TRBJ2-3; perhaps TRBD1 as D (5 bases). Germline CDR1 SGHDT, CDR2 YYEEEE. This CDR3 region has 13 residues. V gave up 2 bases and J gave up 8 bases, with 12 bases separating them. The CDR3 loop is CASSLGAVGTQYF. The CDR3 region has the DNA TGTGCCAGCAGCTTAGGGGCCGTCGGTACGCAGTATTTT.

This rearrangement joins TRBV29-1 to TRBJ1-2, with TRBD1 matching 12 bases. Trimming removed 4 bases from V and 6 bases from J; junction bases left unmatched: 6. From germline, CDR1 is SQVTM and CDR2 ANQGSEA. This CDR3 is built from 14 residues. CDR3 DNA sequence: TGCAGCGTTGCTCCGGGACAGGGGGCTCATGGCTACACCTTC. Translating gives CSVAPGQGAHGYTF.

This sequence joins TRBV7-3 and TRBJ2-1; 10 bases match TRBD2. Germline V gene lookup returns CDR1 SGHTA and CDR2 FQGTGA. The CDR3 is made up of 15 amino acids. V gave up 5 bases and J gave up 5 bases; unmatched junction bases: 6. The CDR3 spells CASSLLGLADNEQFF. CDR3 DNA: TGTGCCAGCAGCCTCTTAGGACTAGCGGACAATGAGCAGTTCTTC. Looking up the rest from reference TRBV7-3 and TRBJ2-1 gives the full variable domain: GAGVSQTPSNKVTEKGKYVELRCDPISGHTALYWYRQSLGQGPEFLIYFQGTGAADDSGLPNDRFFAVRPEGSVSTLKIQRTERGDSAVYLCASSLLGLADNEQFFGPGTRLTVL.

The rearrangement uses TRBV20-1 and TRBJ2-7; TRBD2 is a possible D gene (5 bases). V lost 1 base and J lost 6, with 16 bases in between. The CDR3 spans 14 residues. Germline V gives CDR1 DFQATT, CDR2 SNEGSKA (reference sequence). The CDR3 bases are TGCAGTGCTAGAGGAGGCGGGCCGAACTTCGAGCAGTACTTC. Protein sequence: CSARGGGPNFEQYF.

The chain is built from TRBV6-1 and TRBJ1-1, with no clear D. The germline gives CDR1 MNHNS, CDR2 SASEGT. The V and J ends lost 1 base and 4 bases respectively, with 10 bases between them. The CDR3 loop spans 14 amino acids. The CDR3 sequence is CASSEVWPPTEAFF. Here the CDR3 DNA reads TGTGCCAGCAGTGAAGTGTGGCCCCCCACTGAAGCTTTCTTT.

This chain connects TRBV6-4 to TRBJ2-7; 8 bases agree with TRBD2. The germline V gene encodes CDR1 MRHNA and CDR2 SNTAGT. The CDR3 is 11 amino acids. CDR3 sequence: CVREAAYEQYF. CDR3 DNA sequence: TGTGTGCGGGAGGCCGCCTACGAGCAGTACTTC.

This clonotype was seen a few times. This may stem from a read error, because a much larger clone lies one nucleotide away. V and J are TRBV29-1 and TRBJ2-1, with 9 bases aligning to TRBD2. CDR1 is SQVTM, CDR2 ANQGSEA, per germline. V lost 8 bases and J lost 6; bases outside the gene matches: 11. The CDR3 totals 14 residues. The CDR3 DNA reads TGCAGCCTGGATGGGGCTAGCGGGATCAATGAGCAGTTCTTC. Its translation: CSLDGASGINEQFF.

This chain uses TRBV29-1 with TRBJ2-2, with 9 bases fitting TRBD2. Looked up from germline, CDR1 is SQVTM and CDR2 is ANQGSEA. The J segment lost 4 bases and the V segment lost 5 bases, leaving 8 bases of the junction unmatched. The CDR3 totals 15 residues. The CDR3 sequence is CSVRREGQSTGELFF. As DNA, the CDR3 is TGCAGCGTTAGGCGGGAGGGGCAATCCACCGGGGAGCTGTTTTTT.

This clonotype was seen a handful of times. J is TRBJ2-1 and V is TRBV6-8; 9 bases are shared with TRBD2. Unmatched junction bases numbered 13, after V lost 7 bases and J lost 6 bases. Germline V gene data show CDR1 as MNHGY and CDR2 as SAAAGT. The CDR3 is 16 residues long. CDR3 region: CASIQLAGMPSNEQFF. DNA of the CDR3: TGTGCCAGCATTCAACTAGCGGGCATGCCTAGCAATGAGCAGTTCTTC.

Ten or more counts support this clonotype. The V and J genes are TRBV29-1 and TRBJ2-1; 11 bases map to TRBD2. In germline, CDR1 is SQVTM, CDR2 ANQGSEA. With 6 bases clipped from V and 8 bases from J, the junction kept 15 bases outside the gene matches. CDR3 length: 16 amino acids. CDR3 nucleotide sequence: TGCAGCGTCCCGTCGCCCGGGACTAGCGGTTTCCATGAGCAGTTCTTC. Encoded protein: CSVPSPGTSGFHEQFF.

This clonotype was detected ten times or more. J is TRBJ2-1 and V is TRBV29-1, with D unresolved. CDR1 is SQVTM, CDR2 ANQGSEA, per germline. This CDR3 is 13 amino acids long. V was cut by 3 bases and J by 2 bases, with 8 bases left in between. The CDR3 DNA follows: TGCAGCGTTGAGGTCACCCCCTACAATGAGCAGTTCTTC. Residues: CSVEVTPYNEQFF.

This clonotype was picked up a small number of times. The chain combines TRBV27 with TRBJ2-7; 9 nucleotides agree with TRBD1. After removal of 5 bases from V and 2 bases from J, the junction contained 7 bases not matched to a gene. CDR1 MNHEY and CDR2 SMNVEV come from the germline V gene (reference sequence). The CDR3 consists of 15 residues. CDR3 sequence reads: CASSMDRGPPYEQYF. CDR3 coding DNA: TGTGCCAGCAGTATGGACAGGGGTCCACCCTACGAGCAGTACTTC.

The rearrangement uses TRBV5-6 and TRBJ1-2; D is unresolved. The V end was cut by 3 bases, the J end by 5 bases, with 17 bases between. CDR1 and CDR2 (germline): SGHDT, YYEEEE. The CDR3 totals 15 residues. CDR3 sequence reads: CASSSDTKTPYGYTF. The CDR3 nucleotides read TGTGCCAGCAGCTCCGATACCAAGACACCGTATGGCTACACCTTC.

About this clonotype itself: Given a much more abundant clone one base away, this may be a read error. This chain uses TRBV29-1 with TRBJ1-2; D ambiguous. CDR1 is SQVTM, CDR2 ANQGSEA, per germline. The CDR3 consists of 14 residues. V lost 3 bases and J lost 6, with 17 bases in between. In DNA, the CDR3 is TGCAGCGTTGAGGCGGACCGACCTAGAGATGGCTACACCTTC. Amino acid sequence: CSVEADRPRDGYTF.

This clonotype was observed a handful of times. The V call is TRBV6-6, the J call TRBJ2-1; 12 bases align to TRBD2. The CDR3 is made up of 17 amino acids. V shed 0 bases and J 9 bases; nucleotides not matched to a gene: 9. Per the germline V gene, CDR1 is MNHNY and CDR2 is SVGAGI (reference sequence). As DNA, the CDR3 is TGTGCCAGCAGTTACTCTCCGTCTAGCGGGGGGGAGATTGAGCAGTTCTTC. As protein: CASSYSPSSGGEIEQFF.

This clonotype was found many times. The CDR3 DNA reads as TGCAGCGTTGACATATCGGTTACGCAGTATTTT. Its translation is CSVDISVTQYF. The chain links TRBV29-1 to TRBJ2-3; D remains unclear. V was pared by 3 bases and J by 8 bases, with 9 bases between. Looked up from germline, CDR1 is SQVTM and CDR2 is ANQGSEA. The CDR3 covers 11 residues.

This clonotype was observed many times. The gene calls are TRBV20-1 and TRBJ2-7; TRBD2 matches 9 bases. CDR1 is DFQATT, CDR2 SNEGSKA, per germline (reference sequence). The CDR3 has 16 residues. V shed 6 bases, J shed 3 bases, and the junction held 15 bases outside the gene matches. Here the CDR3 DNA reads TGCAGTGCCCTGGGCCCTATAGCGGGAGTGAACTACGAGCAGTACTTC. The encoded protein is CSALGPIAGVNYEQYF.